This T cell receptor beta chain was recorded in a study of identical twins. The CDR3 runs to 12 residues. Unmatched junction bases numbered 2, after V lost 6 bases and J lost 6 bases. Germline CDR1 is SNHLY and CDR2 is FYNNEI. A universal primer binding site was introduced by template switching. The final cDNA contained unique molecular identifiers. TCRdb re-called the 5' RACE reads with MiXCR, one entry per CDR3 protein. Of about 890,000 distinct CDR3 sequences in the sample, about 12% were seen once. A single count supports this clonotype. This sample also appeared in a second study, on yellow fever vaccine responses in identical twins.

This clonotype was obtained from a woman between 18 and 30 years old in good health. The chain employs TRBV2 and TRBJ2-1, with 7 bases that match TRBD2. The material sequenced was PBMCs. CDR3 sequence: CASRGGVNEQFF. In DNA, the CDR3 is TGTGCCAGCAGGGGAGGGGTCAATGAGCAGTTCTTC.